One and the same sample provided the 8 T cell receptor beta chains below, sequenced in a study of T cell responses to AZD1222 COVID-19 vaccine. Method: immunoSEQ multiplex PCR; TCRdb's copy keeps in-frame clones and lacks some. The sample contains some 130,000 clones, roughly 85% of which appear only once. The input for sequencing was peripheral blood, taken 28 days after the second dose of the MenACWY control vaccine. The receptors shown here come from an adult who received the MenACWY meningococcal vaccine as a control.

This clone has a handful of counts. This sequence joins TRBV6-5 and TRBJ2-3, with D unclear. The germline V and J ends were trimmed by 6 bases and 5 bases, with 18 bases remaining between them. CDR1 MNHEY and CDR2 SVGAGI come from the germline V gene. The CDR3 length is 15 residues. The CDR3 loop is CASRMNFFVIDTQYF. The CDR3 DNA reads as TGTGCCAGCAGAATGAACTTCTTCGTTATAGATACGCAGTATTTT.

The V call is TRBV27, the J call TRBJ2-3, with 8 positions matching TRBD2. V shed 2 bases and J 6 bases; nucleotides not matched to a gene: 4. The germline CDR1 and CDR2 sequences are MNHEY and SMNVEV (reference sequence). There are 14 residues in the CDR3. This CDR3 reads CASSLRASGDTQYF. For the CDR3, the DNA is TGTGCCAGCAGTTTAAGAGCTAGCGGGGATACGCAGTATTTT.

V usage is TRBV4-1 and J usage is TRBJ2-1; either TRBD1 or TRBD2 may supply D (7 bases each). The germline gives CDR1 MGHRA, CDR2 YSYEKL. Trimming cost V 8 bases and J 7 bases, with 21 bases left between them. The CDR3 covers 15 residues. CDR3 amino acids: CASRGLGQAGNEQFF. Here the CDR3 DNA reads TGCGCCAGCCGAGGACTAGGACAGGCGGGTAATGAGCAGTTCTTC.

The chain is built from TRBV19 and TRBJ1-1, with TRBD1 as a possible D gene (5 bases). Trimming cost V 7 bases and J 1 base, with 13 bases left between them. This CDR3 has 14 amino acids. Germline assignment: CDR1 LNHDA and CDR2 SQIVND (reference sequence). The CDR3 sequence: CASTIGAGNTEAFF. In DNA, the CDR3 is TGTGCCAGTACCATTGGGGCTGGGAACACTGAAGCTTTCTTT. The variable domain in full, with the rest retrieved from reference TRBV19 and TRBJ1-1, is DGGITQSPKYLFRKEGQNVTLSCEQNLNHDAMYWYRQDPGQGLRLIYYSQIVNDFQKGDIAEGYSVSREKKESFPLTVTSAQKNPTAFYLCASTIGAGNTEAFFGQGTRLTVV.

This chain connects TRBV15 to TRBJ2-1, with 9 bases that match TRBD1. Unmatched junction bases numbered 7, after V lost 8 bases and J lost 8 bases. CDR1 is LNHNV, CDR2 YYDKDF, per germline (reference sequence). The CDR3 sequence is 13 residues long. CDR3 amino acids: CATGTGSYDEQFF. Here the CDR3 DNA reads TGTGCCACCGGGACAGGGTCGTATGATGAGCAGTTCTTC.

The rearrangement uses TRBV4-2 and TRBJ1-1; D uncertain. V lost 5 bases to trimming and J lost 3 bases, with 10 bases between them. This CDR3 is 13 amino acids long. The germline V gene has CDR1 LGHNA and CDR2 YNFKEQ. CDR3 loop: CASSGRTYTEAFF. The DNA of the CDR3 is TGTGCCAGCAGCGGAAGGACCTACACTGAAGCTTTCTTT.

The J gene is TRBJ2-7, the V gene TRBV27; 7 bases are shared with TRBD1. This CDR3 is 13 amino acids long. CDR1 MNHEY and CDR2 SMNVEV come from the germline V gene (reference sequence). V shed 10 bases and J 2 bases; nucleotides not matched to a gene: 8. CDR3 region: CATRGSGPYEQYF. The CDR3 DNA is TGTGCCACCAGGGGGTCGGGCCCCTACGAGCAGTACTTC.

This chain connects TRBV5-1 to TRBJ2-2, with 12 bases fitting TRBD2. This CDR3 has 15 residues. Trimming at V came to 8 bases and at J to 0 bases, leaving 2 bases not matched to a gene. Germline lookup yields CDR1 SGHRS and CDR2 YFSETQ. Here the CDR3 DNA reads TGCGCCAGTACTAGCGGGGGGTCGAACACCGGGGAGCTGTTTTTT. Translated, it gives CASTSGGSNTGELFF.